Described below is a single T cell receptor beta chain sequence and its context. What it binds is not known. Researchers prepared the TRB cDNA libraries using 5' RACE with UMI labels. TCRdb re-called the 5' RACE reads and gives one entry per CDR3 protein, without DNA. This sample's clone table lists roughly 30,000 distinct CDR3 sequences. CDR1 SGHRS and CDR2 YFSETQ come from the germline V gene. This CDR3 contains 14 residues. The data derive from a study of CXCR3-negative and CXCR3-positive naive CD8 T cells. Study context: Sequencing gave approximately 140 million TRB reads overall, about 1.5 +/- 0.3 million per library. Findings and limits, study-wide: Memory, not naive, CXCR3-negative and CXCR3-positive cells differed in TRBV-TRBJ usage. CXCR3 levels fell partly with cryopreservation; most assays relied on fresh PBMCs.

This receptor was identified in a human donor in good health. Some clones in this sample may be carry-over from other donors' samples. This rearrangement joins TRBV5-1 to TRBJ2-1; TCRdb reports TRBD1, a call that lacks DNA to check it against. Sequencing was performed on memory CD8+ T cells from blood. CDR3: CASSVGGPGNEQFF.